The entry that follows covers one T cell receptor beta chain sequence. It has no known antigen specificity. No quality values exist for individual bases; no much larger clone is one base distant. The record originates from a study of T cells in Graves' hyperthyroidism and ophthalmopathy (dated by TCRdb to the late 2010s). For the wider study: Peripheral blood samples were taken at initial diagnosis, before any treatment was given. To identify distinguishing TCR V-J signatures, a discovery cohort of 100 patients was used, comprising approximately 40 with Graves' ophthalmopathy and roughly 60 with stable Graves' hyperthyroidism. An independent validation cohort of under 20 hyperthyroidism patients and 17 patients who later progressed to ophthalmopathy tested prospective prediction of ophthalmopathy. The 75 to 100 discovery patients were randomly divided into training and test sets at a 7:3 ratio. Thyroid tissue and blood T-cell repertoires from roughly six Graves' hyperthyroidism patients were also compared in the study. Following sampling, methimazole starting at 30 mg daily was given to hyperthyroidism patients, and high-dose intravenous methylprednisolone was given to ophthalmopathy patients. TCR Vbeta CDR3 sequencing of 135 peripheral blood samples (more than 40 ophthalmopathy, 75 or so hyperthyroidism and around 17 progressor patients) is reported in the paper. Study-wide conclusions, independent of this receptor: In validation, progression to ophthalmopathy was predicted by the model with roughly 69% sensitivity and roughly 72% specificity, a median of around 6.5 months before onset. Blood samples also contained most of the expanded thyroid clonotypes (frequency above 0.001), which suggests that blood repertoires may reflect thyroid immune responses. Sample size was not statistically predetermined, and investigators were not blinded to group allocation. In cross-validation, a model built on a 13 V-J signature told ophthalmopathy apart from stable hyperthyroidism with just under 90% sensitivity and about 81% specificity, and in testing the same model reached 80%/75%.

The CDR3 contains 15 residues, cysteine and phenylalanine counted. CDR3 DNA is the only sequence kept; it has 45 bases, read in frame from the first base. V and J lose 0 bases and 3 bases, and a span of 13 bases separates them. In the germline V gene, CDR1 corresponds to SGHRS and CDR2 to YFSETQ. The TCR beta CDR3 regions were amplified from RNA transcripts. The TCR CDR3 was subjected to a first round of RT-PCR using the HTBI primer set and the Qiagen OneStep RT-PCR kit. Libraries were constructed in a second round of multiplex PCR, after which size selection and purification were performed. The libraries were sequenced on an Illumina HiSeq2000 using paired-end 100 bp reads. Per the source publication's procedure: SOAPnuke was used to process the raw data, throwing out any read that contained adapters or uncalled bases, had a mean Phred below 15, or lacked an exact constant-primer or identifier match. COPE v1.2.5 was used to merge high-quality paired reads, and clonotypes were defined as unique nucleotide sequences. Clonotypes were aligned to IMGT TRBV, TRBD and TRBJ reference segments using MiTCR v1.1. Only V-J combinations with frequency above 0.0001, covering 99.2% of repertoires, were analysed. A TCS score was defined as the ratio of F50 (clonal expansion) to E x V (chaos), with BLOSUM62-based TCRdist applied between CDR3 peptides within each V-J. Welch's t-statistics and random forest reduced just over 500 V-J features to around 14, which were used in a naive Bayes classifier (R e1071). In TCRdb, the public reads were trimmed at Q25 with fastp and aligned with MiXCR, with productive beta chains retained. Rows matching on CDR3 protein sequence are summarized as one entry with the most common DNA and genes. TCRdb, not the original authors, processed these V and J calls. The sample table contains about 350,000 distinct CDR3 sequences; only one count was recorded for approximately 18% of them. The top ten clonotypes cover roughly a third of the sample.

Hyperthyroidism patients were aged 18 to 65 years and newly diagnosed, with disease duration of less than 2 months. Patients with uncontrolled infections, other autoimmune diseases, pregnancy or lactation were excluded. Diagnoses relied on clinical symptoms, serum thyroxine and TRAb, thyroid ultrasound and orbital computed tomography. Blood from progressor patients was collected at the time of first diagnosis with hyperthyroidism, before any ophthalmopathy symptoms had appeared. PBMCs were separated from around 9.1 ml of fresh peripheral blood using Ficoll-Paque density gradient centrifugation. Progressor patients were defined as those initially diagnosed with Graves' hyperthyroidism in whom ophthalmopathy developed during follow-up. Total RNA was extracted using Trizol reagent, and RNA quality was assessed on an Agilent 2100 Bioanalyzer.

The chain was built from TRBV5-1 and TRBJ2-7, with the D gene uncertain. The sample was blood. The TCR comes from a woman in her 30s with Graves' hyperthyroidism that later progressed to Graves' ophthalmopathy. The DNA sequence reads TGCGCCAGCAGCTTGGAGGACCAGTTCTACTACGAGCAGTACTTC. This sequence encodes CASSLEDQFYYEQYF. With the rest looked up from the reference TRBV5-1 and TRBJ2-7 genes rather than sequenced, the full variable domain is KAGVTQTPRYLIKTRGQQVTLSCSPISGHRSVSWYQQTPGQGLQFLFEYFSETQRNKGNFPGRFSGRQFSNSRSEMNVSTLELGDSALYLCASSLEDQFYYEQYFGPGTRLTVT.